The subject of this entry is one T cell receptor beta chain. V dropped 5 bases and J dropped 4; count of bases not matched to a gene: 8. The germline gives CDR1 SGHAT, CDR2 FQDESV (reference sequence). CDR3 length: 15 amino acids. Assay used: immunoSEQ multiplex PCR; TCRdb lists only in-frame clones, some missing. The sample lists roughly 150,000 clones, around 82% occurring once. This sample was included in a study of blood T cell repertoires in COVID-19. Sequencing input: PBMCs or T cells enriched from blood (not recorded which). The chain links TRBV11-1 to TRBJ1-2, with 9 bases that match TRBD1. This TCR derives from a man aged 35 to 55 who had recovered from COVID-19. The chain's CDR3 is CASSPGQGSVYGYTF. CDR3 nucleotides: TGTGCCAGCAGCCCCGGACAGGGGTCAGTCTATGGCTACACCTTC.